The sequence of this T cell receptor (beta chain) was determined in a study of T cells in Graves' hyperthyroidism and ophthalmopathy. This CDR3 region has 14 residues. Trimming cost V 3 bases and J 0 bases, with 9 bases left between them. The germline V gene encodes CDR1 SGDLS and CDR2 YYNGEE. Amplification of TCR beta CDR3 regions used RNA as the template. TCR CDR3 underwent first-round RT-PCR with the HTBI primer set. TCRdb passed the multiplex PCR reads through MiXCR, listing each CDR3 protein once. This sample has about 710,000 distinct CDR3 sequences, with roughly 15% found just once. The chain employs TRBV9 and TRBJ1-1; a weak D match, TRBD1 (6 bases). The clonotype comes from a man aged 18 to 29 with Graves' hyperthyroidism. Sequencing was performed on blood. The CDR3 loop is CASSGRDMNTEAFF. The CDR3 coding sequence is TGTGCCAGCAGCGGCCGGGACATGAACACTGAAGCTTTCTTT. The entire variable domain, with the rest obtained from reference TRBV9 and TRBJ1-1, is as follows: DSGVTQTPKHLITATGQRVTLRCSPRSGDLSVYWYQQSLDQGLQFLIQYYNGEERAKGNILERFSAQQFPDLHSELNLSSLELGDSALYFCASSGRDMNTEAFFGQGTRLTVV.